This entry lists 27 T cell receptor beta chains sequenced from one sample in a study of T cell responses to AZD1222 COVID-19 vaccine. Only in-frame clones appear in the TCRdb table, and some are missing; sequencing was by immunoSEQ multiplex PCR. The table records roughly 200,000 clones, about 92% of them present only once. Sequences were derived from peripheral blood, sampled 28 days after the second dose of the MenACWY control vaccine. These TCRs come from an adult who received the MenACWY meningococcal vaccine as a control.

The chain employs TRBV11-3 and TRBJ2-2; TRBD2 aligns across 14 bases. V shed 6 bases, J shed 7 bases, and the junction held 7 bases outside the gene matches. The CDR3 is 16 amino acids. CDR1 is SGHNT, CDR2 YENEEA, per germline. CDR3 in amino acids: CASSPGLAGDGGELFF. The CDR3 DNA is TGTGCCAGCAGTCCGGGACTAGCGGGAGACGGCGGGGAGCTGTTTTTT.

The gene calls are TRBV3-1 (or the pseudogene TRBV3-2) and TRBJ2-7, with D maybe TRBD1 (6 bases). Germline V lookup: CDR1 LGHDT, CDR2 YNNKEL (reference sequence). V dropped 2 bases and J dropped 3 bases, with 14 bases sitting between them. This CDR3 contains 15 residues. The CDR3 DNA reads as TGTGCCAGCAGCCAATATAACAGGGTGATCTACGAGCAGTACTTC. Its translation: CASSQYNRVIYEQYF.

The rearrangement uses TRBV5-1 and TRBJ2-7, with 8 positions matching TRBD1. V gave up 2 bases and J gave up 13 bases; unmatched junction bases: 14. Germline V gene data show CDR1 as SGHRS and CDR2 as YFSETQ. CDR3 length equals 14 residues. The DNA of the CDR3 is TGCGCCAGCAGCTTCCTCGTAGGGGACAGGCGAACATACTTC. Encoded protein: CASSFLVGDRRTYF.

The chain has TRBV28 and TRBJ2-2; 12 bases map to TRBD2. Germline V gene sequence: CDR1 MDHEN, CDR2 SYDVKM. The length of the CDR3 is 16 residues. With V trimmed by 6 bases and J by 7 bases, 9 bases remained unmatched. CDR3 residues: CASRRLAGDEGGELFF. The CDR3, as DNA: TGTGCCAGCAGGAGACTAGCGGGAGATGAGGGCGGGGAGCTGTTTTTT.

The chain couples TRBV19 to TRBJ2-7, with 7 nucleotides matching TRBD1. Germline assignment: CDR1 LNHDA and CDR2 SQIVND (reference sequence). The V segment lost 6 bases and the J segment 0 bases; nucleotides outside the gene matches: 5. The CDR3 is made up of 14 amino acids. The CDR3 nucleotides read TGTGCCAGTAGATCCCGGGACAGCTCCTACGAGCAGTACTTC. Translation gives CASRSRDSSYEQYF. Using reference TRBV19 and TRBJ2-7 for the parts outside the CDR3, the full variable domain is DGGITQSPKYLFRKEGQNVTLSCEQNLNHDAMYWYRQDPGQGLRLIYYSQIVNDFQKGDIAEGYSVSREKKESFPLTVTSAQKNPTAFYLCASRSRDSSYEQYFGPGTRLTVT.

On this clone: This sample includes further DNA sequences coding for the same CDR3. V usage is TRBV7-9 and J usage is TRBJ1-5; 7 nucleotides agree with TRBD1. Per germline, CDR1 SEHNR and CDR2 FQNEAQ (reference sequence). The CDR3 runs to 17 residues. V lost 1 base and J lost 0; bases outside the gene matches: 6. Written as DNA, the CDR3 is TGTGCCAGCAGCTTAGTAACCGGGACAGATAGCAATCAGCCCCAGCATTTT. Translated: CASSLVTGTDSNQPQHF.

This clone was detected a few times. The CDR3 loop is CAWSGSAWREQYF. The CDR3 DNA reads TGTGCCTGGAGTGGGTCAGCATGGCGCGAGCAGTACTTC. The chain joins TRBV30 to TRBJ2-7; D remains unclear. The CDR3 sequence is 13 residues long. The V end lost 1 base, the J end lost 6 bases, and 13 bases lay between the germline ends. Germline V lookup: CDR1 GTSNPN, CDR2 SVGIG (reference sequence).

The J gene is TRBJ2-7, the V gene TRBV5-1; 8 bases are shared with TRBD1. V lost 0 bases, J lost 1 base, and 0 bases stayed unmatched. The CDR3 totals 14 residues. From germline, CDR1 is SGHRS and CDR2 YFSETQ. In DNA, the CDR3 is TGCGCCAGCAGCTTGGACAGGGGGTCCTACGAGCAGTACTTC. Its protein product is CASSLDRGSYEQYF.

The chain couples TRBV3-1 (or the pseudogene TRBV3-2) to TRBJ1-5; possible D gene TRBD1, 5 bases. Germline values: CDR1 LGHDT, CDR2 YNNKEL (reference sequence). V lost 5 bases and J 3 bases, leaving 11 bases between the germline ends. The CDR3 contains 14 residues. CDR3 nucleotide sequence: TGTGCCAGCAGCTCCACAGGAGACAATCAGCCCCAGCATTTT. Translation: CASSSTGDNQPQHF.

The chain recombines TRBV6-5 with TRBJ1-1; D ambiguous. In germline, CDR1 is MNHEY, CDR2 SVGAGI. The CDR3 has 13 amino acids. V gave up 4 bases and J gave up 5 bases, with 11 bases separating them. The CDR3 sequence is CASSSGRRTEAFF. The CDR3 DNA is TGTGCCAGCAGTTCGGGTAGGAGGACTGAAGCTTTCTTT.

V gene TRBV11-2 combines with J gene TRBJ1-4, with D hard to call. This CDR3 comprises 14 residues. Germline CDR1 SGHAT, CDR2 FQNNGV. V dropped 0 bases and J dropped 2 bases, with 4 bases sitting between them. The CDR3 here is CASSLERTNEKLFF. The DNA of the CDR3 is TGTGCCAGCAGCTTAGAGAGGACTAATGAAAAACTGTTTTTT.

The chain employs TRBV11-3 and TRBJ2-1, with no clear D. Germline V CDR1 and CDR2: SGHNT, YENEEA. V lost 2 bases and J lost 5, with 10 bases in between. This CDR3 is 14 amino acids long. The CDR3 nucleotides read TGTGCCAGCAGCTTAAGTCCTAGAAACAATGAGCAGTTCTTC. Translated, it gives CASSLSPRNNEQFF.

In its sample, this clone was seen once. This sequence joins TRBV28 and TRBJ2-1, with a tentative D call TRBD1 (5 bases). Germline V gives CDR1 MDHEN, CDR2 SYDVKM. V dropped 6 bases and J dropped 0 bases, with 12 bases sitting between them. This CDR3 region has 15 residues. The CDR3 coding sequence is TGTGCCAGCAGAGGGGCAGGAGTCTCCTACAATGAGCAGTTCTTC. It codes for CASRGAGVSYNEQFF.

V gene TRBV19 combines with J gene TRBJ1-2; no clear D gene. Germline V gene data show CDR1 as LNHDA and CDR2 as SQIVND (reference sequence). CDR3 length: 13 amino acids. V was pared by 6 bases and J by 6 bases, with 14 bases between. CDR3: CASSYVRSDGYTF. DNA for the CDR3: TGTGCCAGTAGCTATGTTAGGTCGGATGGCTACACCTTC.

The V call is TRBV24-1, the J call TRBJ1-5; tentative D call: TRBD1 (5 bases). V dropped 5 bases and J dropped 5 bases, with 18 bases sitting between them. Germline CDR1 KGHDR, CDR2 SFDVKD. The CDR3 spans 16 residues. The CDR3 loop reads CATSGPGGLGDQPQHF. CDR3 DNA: TGTGCCACCAGTGGACCCGGGGGGTTGGGAGATCAGCCCCAGCATTTT.

CDR3 bases: TGTGCCACCAGTGATGCTAATCAGCCCCAGCATTTT. The encoded protein is CATSDANQPQHF. V and J are TRBV24-1 and TRBJ1-5, with D hard to call. Trimming took off 3 bases at V and 4 bases at J, with 3 bases between the two ends. This CDR3 contains 12 residues. Per the germline V gene, CDR1 is KGHDR and CDR2 is SFDVKD.

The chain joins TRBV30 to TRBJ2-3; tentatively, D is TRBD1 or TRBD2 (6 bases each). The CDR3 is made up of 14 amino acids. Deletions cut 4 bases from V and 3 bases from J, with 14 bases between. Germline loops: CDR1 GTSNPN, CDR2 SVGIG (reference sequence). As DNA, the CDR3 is TGTGCCTGGAATCGGCTAGGGGGGACAGATACGCAGTATTTT. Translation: CAWNRLGGTDTQYF.

Written as DNA, the CDR3 is TGCAGTGCTCCACGAGGCGGACAACAGTTCTTC. It specifies CSAPRGGQQFF. The V and J genes are TRBV20-1 and TRBJ2-1; tentative D call: TRBD1 (5 bases). V dropped 5 bases and J dropped 13 bases, with 15 bases sitting between them. The germline gives CDR1 DFQATT, CDR2 SNEGSKA (reference sequence). There are 11 residues in the CDR3.

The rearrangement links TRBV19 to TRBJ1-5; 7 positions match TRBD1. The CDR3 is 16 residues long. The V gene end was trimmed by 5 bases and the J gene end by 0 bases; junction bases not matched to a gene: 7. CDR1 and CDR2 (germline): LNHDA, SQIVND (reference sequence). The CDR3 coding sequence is TGTGCCAGTAGTGCCCTCCACAGGGGTAGCAATCAGCCCCAGCATTTT. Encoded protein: CASSALHRGSNQPQHF.

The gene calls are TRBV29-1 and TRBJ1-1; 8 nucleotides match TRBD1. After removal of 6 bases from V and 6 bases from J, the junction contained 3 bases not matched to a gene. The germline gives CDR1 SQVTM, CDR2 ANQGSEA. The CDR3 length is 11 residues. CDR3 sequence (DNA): TGCAGCGTCAGACAGGGGCCTGAAGCTTTCTTT. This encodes CSVRQGPEAFF.

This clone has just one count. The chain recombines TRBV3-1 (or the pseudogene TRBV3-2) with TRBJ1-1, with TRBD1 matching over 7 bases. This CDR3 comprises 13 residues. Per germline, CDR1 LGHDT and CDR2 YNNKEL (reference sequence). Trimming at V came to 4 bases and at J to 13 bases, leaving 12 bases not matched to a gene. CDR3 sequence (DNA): TGTGCCAGCAGCCTAACAGGGGCAACCGGGAGTTTCTTT. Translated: CASSLTGATGSFF.

CDR3 in amino acids: CASSSTGLSYEQYF. The CDR3 DNA follows: TGTGCCAGCAGTTCGACAGGGCTTTCCTACGAGCAGTACTTC. The genes are TRBV6-6 and TRBJ2-7, with 7 nucleotides matching TRBD1. Germline assignment: CDR1 MNHNY and CDR2 SVGAGI (reference sequence). With 4 bases clipped from V and 1 base from J, the junction kept 4 bases outside the gene matches. The CDR3 has 14 amino acids.

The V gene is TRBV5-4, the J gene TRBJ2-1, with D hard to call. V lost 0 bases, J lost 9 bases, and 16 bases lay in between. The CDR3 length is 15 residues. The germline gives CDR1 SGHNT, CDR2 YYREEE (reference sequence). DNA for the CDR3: TGTGCCAGCAGCTTGGGACTGGGCAAAGGTAGTGAGCAGTTCTTC. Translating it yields CASSLGLGKGSEQFF.

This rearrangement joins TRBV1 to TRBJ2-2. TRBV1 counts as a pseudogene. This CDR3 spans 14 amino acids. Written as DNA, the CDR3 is TGCACCAGCAGCCTAGGGACGGACACCGGGGAGCTGTTTTTT. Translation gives CTSSLGTDTGELFF.

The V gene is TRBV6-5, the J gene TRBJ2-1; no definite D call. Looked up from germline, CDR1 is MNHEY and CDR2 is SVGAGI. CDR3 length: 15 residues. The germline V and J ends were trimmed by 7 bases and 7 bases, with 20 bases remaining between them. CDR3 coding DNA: TGTGCCAGCACCCCCAAGCCCGGACGGGTGAATGAGCAGTTCTTC. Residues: CASTPKPGRVNEQFF.

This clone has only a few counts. The CDR3 reads CASSLYASAEAFF. CDR3 DNA: TGTGCCAGCAGTTTGTACGCTAGCGCTGAAGCTTTCTTT. V usage is TRBV12-3 or TRBV12-4 and J usage is TRBJ1-1; D is undetermined. The CDR3 has 13 amino acids. The V and J ends lost 3 bases and 6 bases respectively, with 11 bases between them.

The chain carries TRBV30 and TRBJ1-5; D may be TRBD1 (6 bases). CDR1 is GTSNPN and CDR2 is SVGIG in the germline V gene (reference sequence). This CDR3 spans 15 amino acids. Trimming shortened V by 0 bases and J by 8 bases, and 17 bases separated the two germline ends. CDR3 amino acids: CAWSVRVRGNEPQHF. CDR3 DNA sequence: TGTGCCTGGAGTGTAAGGGTCAGGGGAAACGAGCCCCAGCATTTT.